This passage covers 2 T cell receptor beta chains from one sample sequenced in a study of cytomegalovirus exposure and HLA in healthy donors listed by TCRdb under 2017. Library generation was performed with the immunoSEQ multiplex PCR assay. The multiplex PCR relied on a mix of 60 forward primers for TCR Vbeta segments and 13 reverse primers for TCR Jbeta segments. TCRdb retrieved this table from immuneACCESS and kept in-frame rearrangements only. Not all clones are present; in checked studies, unresolved V genes account for under half, and no reason is known for the remainder. This sample lists hundreds of thousands of clones; approximately 68% were detected once. The ten largest clonotypes hold 1.5% to 2% of the sample. The sequenced sample consisted of PBMCs. The receptors were gathered from a woman aged 30 to 39 in good health and CMV-seronegative.

This clone was detected a few times. V usage is TRBV10-3 and J usage is TRBJ1-1, with 8 bases fitting TRBD1. With 0 bases clipped from V and 2 bases from J, the junction kept 5 bases outside the gene matches. The germline V gene encodes CDR1 ENHRY and CDR2 SYGVKD. CDR3 length: 16 residues. The CDR3 DNA follows: TGTGCCATCAGTGAGTCAAGGACAGGGATAAACACTGAAGCTTTCTTT. Its protein product is CAISESRTGINTEAFF.

This chain joins TRBV4-1 and TRBJ2-3; 12 positions match TRBD2. From germline, CDR1 is MGHRA and CDR2 YSYEKL. The CDR3 spans 18 residues. V shed 5 bases and J 0 bases; nucleotides not matched to a gene: 9. The CDR3 DNA reads as TGCGCCAGCAGCGAACTAGCGGGGGGCCGTGCTAGCACAGATACGCAGTATTTT. Protein: CASSELAGGRASTDTQYF.